Included here is one TCR beta chain sequence, with context. What it recognizes is unknown. The data originate from a study of CD8+CD57+ T cells in acquired aplastic anemia. Points from the study as a whole: Patients and controls had CD8+ Simpson's diversity values that were not significantly distinct.

Germline V gene lookup returns CDR1 LNHDA and CDR2 SQIVND (reference sequence). The CDR3 is made up of 15 amino acids. V lost 5 bases and J lost 1; bases outside the gene matches: 7. Patients sequenced had flow cytometry evidence of CD8+CD57+ cell expansion. Every patient was diagnosed with severe acquired aplastic anemia. The template used for profiling TCR beta VDJ and CDR3 was genomic DNA. TCRdb passed the reads through MiXCR, listing each CDR3 protein once. The sample includes around 430,000 distinct CDR3 sequences, roughly 34% of them seen just once. The sequencing sample was made of sorted CD4+, CD8+, or CD8+CD57+ T cells (not recorded which) from PBMCs. This chain joins TRBV19 and TRBJ2-7, with 8 positions matching TRBD1. This receptor was taken from a human donor with aplastic anemia. CDR3 sequence (DNA): TGTGCCAGTAGTCCCCCAAGACAGGGGTCCTACGAGCAGTACTTC. Encoded protein: CASSPPRQGSYEQYF.